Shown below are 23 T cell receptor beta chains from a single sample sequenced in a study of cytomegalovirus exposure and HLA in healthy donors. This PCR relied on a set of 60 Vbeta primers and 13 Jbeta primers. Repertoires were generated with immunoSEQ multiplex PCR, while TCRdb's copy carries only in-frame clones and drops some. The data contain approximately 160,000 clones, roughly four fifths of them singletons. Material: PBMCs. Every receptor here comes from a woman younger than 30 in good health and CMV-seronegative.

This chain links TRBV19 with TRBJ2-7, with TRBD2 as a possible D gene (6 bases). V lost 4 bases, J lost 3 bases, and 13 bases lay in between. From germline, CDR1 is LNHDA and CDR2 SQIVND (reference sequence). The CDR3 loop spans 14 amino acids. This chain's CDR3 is CASSKILGGYEQYF. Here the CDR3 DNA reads TGTGCCAGTAGTAAGATCCTGGGGGGCTACGAGCAGTACTTC.

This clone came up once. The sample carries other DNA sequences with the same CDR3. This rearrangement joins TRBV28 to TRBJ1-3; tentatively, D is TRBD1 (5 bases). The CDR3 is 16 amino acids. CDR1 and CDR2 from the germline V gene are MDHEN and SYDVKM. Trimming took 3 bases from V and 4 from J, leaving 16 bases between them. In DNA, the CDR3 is TGTGCCAGCAGTTTGGGGGGGACCCACTCCGGAAACACCATATATTTT. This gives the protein CASSLGGTHSGNTIYF.

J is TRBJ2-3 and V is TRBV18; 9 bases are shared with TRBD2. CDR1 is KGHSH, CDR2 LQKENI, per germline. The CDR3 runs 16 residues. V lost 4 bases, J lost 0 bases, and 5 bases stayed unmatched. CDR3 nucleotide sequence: TGTGCCAGCTCACGAGTTACTAGCGGGAGCACAGATACGCAGTATTTT. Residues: CASSRVTSGSTDTQYF.

This CDR3 reads CASSPPPGGNTEAFF. The CDR3 nucleotides are TGTGCCAGCTCACCTCCGCCCGGCGGAAATACTGAAGCTTTCTTT. The chain has TRBV18 and TRBJ1-1; no clear D gene. CDR3 length: 15 amino acids. V shed 3 bases and J shed 5 bases, with 16 bases lying between them. Germline V CDR1 and CDR2: KGHSH, LQKENI. Full variable domain (missing parts from reference TRBV18 and TRBJ1-1): NAGVMQNPRHLVRRRGQEARLRCSPMKGHSHVYWYRQLPEEGLKFMVYLQKENIIDESGMPKERFSAEFPKEGPSILRIQQVVRGDSAAYFCASSPPPGGNTEAFFGQGTRLTVV.

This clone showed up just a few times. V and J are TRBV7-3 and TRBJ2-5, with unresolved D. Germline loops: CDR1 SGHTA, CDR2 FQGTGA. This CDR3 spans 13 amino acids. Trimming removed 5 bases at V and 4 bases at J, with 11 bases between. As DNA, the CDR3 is TGTGCCAGCAGCACGCAGGCCGGAGAGACCCAGTACTTC. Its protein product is CASSTQAGETQYF.

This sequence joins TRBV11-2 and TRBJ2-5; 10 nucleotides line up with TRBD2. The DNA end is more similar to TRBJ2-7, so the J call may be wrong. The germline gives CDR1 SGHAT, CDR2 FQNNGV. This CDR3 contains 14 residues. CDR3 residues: CASRASGRIYEQYF. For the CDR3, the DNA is TGTGCCAGCAGAGCTAGCGGGAGAATCTACGAGCAGTACTTC.

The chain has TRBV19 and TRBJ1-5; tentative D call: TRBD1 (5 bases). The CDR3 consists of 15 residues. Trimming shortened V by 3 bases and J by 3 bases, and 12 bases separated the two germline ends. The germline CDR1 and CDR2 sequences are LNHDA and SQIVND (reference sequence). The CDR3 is CASSISGGVNQPQHF. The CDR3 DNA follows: TGTGCCAGTAGTATTAGCGGGGGGGTCAATCAGCCCCAGCATTTT.

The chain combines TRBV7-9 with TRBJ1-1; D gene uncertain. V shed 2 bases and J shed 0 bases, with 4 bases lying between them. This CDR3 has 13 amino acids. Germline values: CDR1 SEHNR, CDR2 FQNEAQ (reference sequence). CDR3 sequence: CASSLYMNTEAFF. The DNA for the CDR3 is TGTGCCAGCAGCTTATACATGAACACTGAAGCTTTCTTT.

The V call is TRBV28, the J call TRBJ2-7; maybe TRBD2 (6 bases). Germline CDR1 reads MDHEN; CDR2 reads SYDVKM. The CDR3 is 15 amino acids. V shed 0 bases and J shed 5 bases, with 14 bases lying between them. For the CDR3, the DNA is TGTGCCAGCAGTTTATGGGAGGGTCGGGGCGACGAGCAGTACTTC. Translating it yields CASSLWEGRGDEQYF.

CDR3 sequence (DNA): TGTGCCAGCAGTGAAGAACCGGGAAGGAATTATAATTCACCCCTCCACTTT. As protein: CASSEEPGRNYNSPLHF. The J gene is TRBJ1-6, the V gene TRBV6-1; D not certain. The V and J ends lost 1 base and 4 bases respectively, with 14 bases between them. Germline CDR1 MNHNS, CDR2 SASEGT. This CDR3 spans 17 amino acids.

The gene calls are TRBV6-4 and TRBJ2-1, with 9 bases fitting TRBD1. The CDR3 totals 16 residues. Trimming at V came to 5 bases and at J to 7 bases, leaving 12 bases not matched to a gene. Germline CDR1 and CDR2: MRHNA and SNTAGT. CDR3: CASSQLGTGYSNEQFF. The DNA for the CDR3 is TGTGCCAGCAGTCAGCTGGGGACAGGGTATTCGAATGAGCAGTTCTTC.

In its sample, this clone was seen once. In nucleotides, the CDR3 is TGTGCCAGCAGCCCCGCTGGCGGGGCAGGCGATGAGCAGTTCTTC. Protein sequence: CASSPAGGAGDEQFF. The V call is TRBV7-3, the J call TRBJ2-1, with D perhaps matching TRBD2 (6 bases). CDR3 size: 15 residues. Germline V gene lookup returns CDR1 SGHTA and CDR2 FQGTGA. Trimming took 5 bases from V and 8 from J, leaving 19 bases between them.

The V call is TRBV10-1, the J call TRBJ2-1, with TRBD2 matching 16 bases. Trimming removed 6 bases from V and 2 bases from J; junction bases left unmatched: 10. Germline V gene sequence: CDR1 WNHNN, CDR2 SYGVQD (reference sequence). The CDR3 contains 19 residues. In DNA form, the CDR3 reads TGCGCCAGCAGCGCCGGGACTAGCGGGAGGGAATTCCCCTACAATGAGCAGTTCTTC. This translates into CASSAGTSGREFPYNEQFF.

The DNA for the CDR3 is TGTGCCAGCAGGAGGACAGGGAGAGAGACCCAGTACTTC. Translated: CASRRTGRETQYF. The chain combines TRBV28 with TRBJ2-5; 8 bases are a match to TRBD1. The CDR3 loop spans 13 amino acids. After removal of 6 bases from V and 4 bases from J, the junction contained 4 bases not matched to a gene. Germline V gene data show CDR1 as MDHEN and CDR2 as SYDVKM.

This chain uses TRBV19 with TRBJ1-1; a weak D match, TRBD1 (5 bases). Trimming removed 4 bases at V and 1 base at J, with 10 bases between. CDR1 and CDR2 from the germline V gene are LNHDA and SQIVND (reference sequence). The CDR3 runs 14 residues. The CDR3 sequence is CASSRGGENTEAFF. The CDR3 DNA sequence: TGTGCCAGTAGTAGAGGAGGGGAGAACACTGAAGCTTTCTTT.

The CDR3 coding sequence is TGTGCCAGCAGTTACTCCCAGGGGGCGCAATCGGAAGCTTTCTTT. As protein: CASSYSQGAQSEAFF. The genes are TRBV6-5 and TRBJ1-1; 8 nucleotides agree with TRBD1. CDR1 and CDR2 from the germline V gene are MNHEY and SVGAGI. Trimming cost V 0 bases and J 8 bases; bases outside gene matches: 8. CDR3 length: 15 amino acids.

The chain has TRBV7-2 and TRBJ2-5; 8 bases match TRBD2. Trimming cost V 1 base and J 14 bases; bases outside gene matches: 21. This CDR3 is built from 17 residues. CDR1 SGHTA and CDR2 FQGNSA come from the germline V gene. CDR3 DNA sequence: TGTGCCAGCAGCTTAGATGGGACTAGGAAAGCGGGGACCCAGTACTACTTC. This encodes CASSLDGTRKAGTQYYF.

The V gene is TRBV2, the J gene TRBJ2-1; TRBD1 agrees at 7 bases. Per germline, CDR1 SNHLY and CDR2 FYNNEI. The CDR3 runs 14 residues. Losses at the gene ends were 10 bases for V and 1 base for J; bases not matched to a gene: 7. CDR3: CATRQGSSYNEQFF. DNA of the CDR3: TGTGCCACCAGACAGGGAAGTTCCTACAATGAGCAGTTCTTC.

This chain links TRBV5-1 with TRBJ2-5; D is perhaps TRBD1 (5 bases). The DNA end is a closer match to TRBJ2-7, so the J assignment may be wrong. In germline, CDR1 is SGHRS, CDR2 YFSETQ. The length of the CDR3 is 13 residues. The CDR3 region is CASSLEGLYEQYF. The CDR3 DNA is TGCGCCAGCAGCTTGGAGGGGTTGTACGAGCAGTACTTC.

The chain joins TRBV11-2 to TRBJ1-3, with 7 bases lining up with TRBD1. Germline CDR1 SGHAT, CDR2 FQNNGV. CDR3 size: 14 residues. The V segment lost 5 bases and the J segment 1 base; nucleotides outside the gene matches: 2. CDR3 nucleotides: TGTGCCAGCAGCAAGGACAGGTCTGGAAACACCATATATTTT. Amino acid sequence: CASSKDRSGNTIYF.

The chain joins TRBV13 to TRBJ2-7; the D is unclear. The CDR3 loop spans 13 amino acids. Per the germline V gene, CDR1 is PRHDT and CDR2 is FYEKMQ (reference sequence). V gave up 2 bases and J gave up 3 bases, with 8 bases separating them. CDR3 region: CASSLTAVYEQYF. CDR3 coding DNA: TGTGCCAGCAGCTTAACGGCGGTCTACGAGCAGTACTTC.

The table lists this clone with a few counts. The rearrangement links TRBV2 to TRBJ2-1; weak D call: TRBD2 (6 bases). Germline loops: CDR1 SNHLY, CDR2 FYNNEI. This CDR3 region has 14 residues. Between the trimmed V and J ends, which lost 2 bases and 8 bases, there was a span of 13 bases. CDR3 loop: CASSEMGGGDEQFF. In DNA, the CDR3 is TGTGCCAGCAGTGAAATGGGCGGCGGGGATGAGCAGTTCTTC.

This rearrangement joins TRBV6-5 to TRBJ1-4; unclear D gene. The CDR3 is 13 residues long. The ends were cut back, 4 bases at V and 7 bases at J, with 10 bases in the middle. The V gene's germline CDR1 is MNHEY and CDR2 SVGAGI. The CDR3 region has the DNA TGTGCCAGCAGTTCGTCCCTCTCTGAAAAACTGTTTTTT. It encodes CASSSSLSEKLFF.